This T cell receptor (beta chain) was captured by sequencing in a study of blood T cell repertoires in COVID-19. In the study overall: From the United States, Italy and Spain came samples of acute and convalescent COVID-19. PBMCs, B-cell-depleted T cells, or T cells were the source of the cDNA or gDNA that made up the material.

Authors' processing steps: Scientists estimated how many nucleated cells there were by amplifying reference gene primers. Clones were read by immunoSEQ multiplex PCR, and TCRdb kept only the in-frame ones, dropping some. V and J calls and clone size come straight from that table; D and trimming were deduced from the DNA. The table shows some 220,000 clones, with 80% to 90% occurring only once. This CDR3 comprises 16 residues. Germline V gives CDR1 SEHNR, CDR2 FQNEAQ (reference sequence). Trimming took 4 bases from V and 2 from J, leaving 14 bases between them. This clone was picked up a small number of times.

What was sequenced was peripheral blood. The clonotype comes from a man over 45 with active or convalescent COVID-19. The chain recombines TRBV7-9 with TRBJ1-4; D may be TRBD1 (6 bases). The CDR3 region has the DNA TGTGCCAGCAGCTCCTTGGGGGGGCAGACTAATGAAAAACTGTTTTTT. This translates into CASSSLGGQTNEKLFF.